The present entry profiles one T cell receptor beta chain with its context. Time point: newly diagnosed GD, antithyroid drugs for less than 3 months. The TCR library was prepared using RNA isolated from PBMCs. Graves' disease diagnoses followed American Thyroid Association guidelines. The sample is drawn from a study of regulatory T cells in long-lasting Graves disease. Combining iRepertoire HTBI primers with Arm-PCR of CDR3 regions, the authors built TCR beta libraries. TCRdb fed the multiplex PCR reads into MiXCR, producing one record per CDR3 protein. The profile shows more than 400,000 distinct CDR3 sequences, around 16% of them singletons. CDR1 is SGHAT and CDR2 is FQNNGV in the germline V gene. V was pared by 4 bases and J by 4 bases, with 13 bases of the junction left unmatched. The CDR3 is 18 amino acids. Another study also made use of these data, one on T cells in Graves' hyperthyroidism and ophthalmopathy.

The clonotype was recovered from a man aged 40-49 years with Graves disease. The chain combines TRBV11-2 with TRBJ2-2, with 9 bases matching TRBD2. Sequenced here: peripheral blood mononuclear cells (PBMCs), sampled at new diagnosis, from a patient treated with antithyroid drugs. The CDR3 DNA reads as TGTGCCAGCAGCTCCCCGGCTTGGCGGGAGGGCAGCACCGGGGAGCTGTTTTTT. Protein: CASSSPAWREGSTGELFF.